This TCR beta chain came from a study of blood T cells in healthy people across ages. This clonotype was seen a handful of times. Using a J-beta primer mix together with a sample-barcoded 5' primer, a second PCR was run for about 6 to 12 cycles. TCRdb itself ran the 5' RACE reads through MiXCR, one entry per CDR3 protein. This sample has 650,000 or so distinct CDR3 sequences, with under 65% found just once. This CDR3 is 12 amino acids long. Germline-derived CDR1 and CDR2 are LGHDT and YNNKEL (reference sequence). Trimming cost V 6 bases and J 7 bases, with 10 bases left between them. The chain couples TRBV3-1 to TRBJ1-5; D remains ambiguous. This sequence was found in a woman older than 75 in good health. The source material was blood. The chain's CDR3 is CASRPQVQPQHF. CDR3 DNA: TGTGCCAGCAGGCCCCAGGTGCAGCCCCAGCATTTT. The variable domain in full, completed from reference TRBV3-1 and TRBJ1-5, reads DTAVSQTPKYLVTQMGNDKSIKCEQNLGHDTMYWYKQDSKKFLKIMFSYNNKELIINETVPNRFSPKSPDKAHLNLHINSLELGDSAVYFCASRPQVQPQHFGDGTRLSIL.